The present T cell receptor beta chain was sequenced within a study of beta chain features in type 1 diabetes. Study findings and constraints: Overrepresentation of cells with high TCR expression could result from cDNA sequencing. Among patients, naive, central memory and Treg TCRB repertoires appeared more similar than among healthy donors.

This clone has a handful of counts. Its specificity is not known. Investigators reverse transcribed all isolated RNA, so they sequenced expressed TCRB transcripts. Produced via immunoSEQ multiplex PCR; TCRdb's table is partial and in-frame only. Of 850,000 to 900,000 clones listed, 15% to 20% are singletons. V gave up 2 bases and J gave up 2 bases, with 8 bases separating them. In germline, CDR1 is SGHVS, CDR2 FQNEAQ. CDR3 size: 14 residues. Sequenced sample: naive CD4+ T cells from blood. This sequence originates from a woman between 18 and 29 years old in good health. V is TRBV7-8 and J is TRBJ2-3; a possible D gene is TRBD1 (6 bases). The CDR3 loop reads CASSLTGTTDTQYF. The CDR3 DNA follows: TGTGCCAGCAGCTTAACAGGGACCACAGATACGCAGTATTTT.